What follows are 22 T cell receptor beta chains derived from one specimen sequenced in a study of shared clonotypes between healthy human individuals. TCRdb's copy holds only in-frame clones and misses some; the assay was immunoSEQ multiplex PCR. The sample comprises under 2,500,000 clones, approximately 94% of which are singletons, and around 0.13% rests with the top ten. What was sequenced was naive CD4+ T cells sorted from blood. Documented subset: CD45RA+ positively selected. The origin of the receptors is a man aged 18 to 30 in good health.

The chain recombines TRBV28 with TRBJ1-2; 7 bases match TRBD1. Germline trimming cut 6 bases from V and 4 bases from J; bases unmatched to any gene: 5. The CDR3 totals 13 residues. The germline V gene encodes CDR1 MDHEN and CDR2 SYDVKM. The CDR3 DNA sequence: TGTGCCAGCAGAACCGGGACAGTCTATGGCTACACCTTC. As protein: CASRTGTVYGYTF.

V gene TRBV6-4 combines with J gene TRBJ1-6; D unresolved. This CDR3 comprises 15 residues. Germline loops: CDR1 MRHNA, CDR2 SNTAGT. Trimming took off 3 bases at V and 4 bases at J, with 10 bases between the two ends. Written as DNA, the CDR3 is TGTGCCAGCAGTGAGACCCGCGGGTATAATTCACCCCTCCACTTT. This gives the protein CASSETRGYNSPLHF.

The CDR3: CSAPRLDEQFF. CDR3 nucleotide sequence: TGCAGTGCCCCTCGACTAGATGAGCAGTTCTTC. The genes are TRBV20-1 and TRBJ2-1, with D possibly being TRBD2 (6 bases). The germline gives CDR1 DFQATT, CDR2 SNEGSKA (reference sequence). The CDR3 length is 11 residues. The germline V and J ends were trimmed by 6 bases and 8 bases, with 11 bases remaining between them.

Here the CDR3 reads CASSQDLWVYGSDEQFF. CDR3 coding DNA: TGTGCCAGCAGCCAAGATCTTTGGGTCTATGGTTCCGATGAGCAGTTCTTC. J is TRBJ2-1 and V is TRBV4-2; D unclear. The germline CDR1 and CDR2 sequences are LGHNA and YNFKEQ. V was shortened by 0 bases and J by 8 bases, with 20 bases between the two germline ends. The CDR3 consists of 17 residues.

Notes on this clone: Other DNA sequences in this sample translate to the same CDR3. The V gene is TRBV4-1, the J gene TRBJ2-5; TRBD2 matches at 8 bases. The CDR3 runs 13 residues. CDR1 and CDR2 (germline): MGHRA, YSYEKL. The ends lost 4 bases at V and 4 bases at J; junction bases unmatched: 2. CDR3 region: CASSRGGLETQYF. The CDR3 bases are TGCGCCAGCAGCCGCGGGGGGCTAGAGACCCAGTACTTC.

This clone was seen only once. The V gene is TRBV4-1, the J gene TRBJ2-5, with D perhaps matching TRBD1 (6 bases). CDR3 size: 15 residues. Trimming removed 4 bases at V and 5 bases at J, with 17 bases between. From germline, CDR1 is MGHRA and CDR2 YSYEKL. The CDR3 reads CASSLSQGVWETQYF. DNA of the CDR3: TGCGCCAGCAGCCTGTCACAGGGAGTATGGGAGACCCAGTACTTC.

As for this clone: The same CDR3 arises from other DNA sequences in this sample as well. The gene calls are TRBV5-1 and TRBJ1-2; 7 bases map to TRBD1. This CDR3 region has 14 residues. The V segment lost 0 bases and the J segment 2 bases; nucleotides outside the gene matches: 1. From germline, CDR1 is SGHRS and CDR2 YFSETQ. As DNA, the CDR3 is TGCGCCAGCAGCTTGGACAGGGGAAACTATGGCTACACCTTC. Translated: CASSLDRGNYGYTF.

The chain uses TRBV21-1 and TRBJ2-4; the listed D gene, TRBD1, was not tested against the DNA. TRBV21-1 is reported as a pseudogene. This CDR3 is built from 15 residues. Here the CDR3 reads CASSVGGRAQNIQYF. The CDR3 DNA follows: TGTGCCAGCAGCGTTGGGGGCAGGGCCCAAAACATTCAGTACTTC.

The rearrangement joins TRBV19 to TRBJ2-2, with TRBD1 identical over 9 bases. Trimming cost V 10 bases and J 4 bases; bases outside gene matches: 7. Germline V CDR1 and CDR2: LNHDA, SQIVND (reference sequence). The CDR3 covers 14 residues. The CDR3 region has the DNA TGTGCCACCCGGACAGGGGTCATCACCGGGGAGCTGTTTTTT. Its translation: CATRTGVITGELFF.

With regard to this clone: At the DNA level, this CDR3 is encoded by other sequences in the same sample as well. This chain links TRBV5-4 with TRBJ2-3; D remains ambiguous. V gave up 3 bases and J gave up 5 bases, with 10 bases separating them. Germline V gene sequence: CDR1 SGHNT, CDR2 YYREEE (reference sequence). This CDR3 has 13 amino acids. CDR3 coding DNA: TGTGCCAGCAGCTCTCCCGCTGGAGATACGCAGTATTTT. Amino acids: CASSSPAGDTQYF.

The CDR3 DNA sequence: TGTGCCAGCAGCTTAGGGAGCGGCCGCTACACCGGGGAGCTGTTTTTT. It is translated as CASSLGSGRYTGELFF. The J gene is TRBJ2-2, the V gene TRBV13; weak D call: TRBD2 (5 bases). The CDR3 spans 16 residues. The germline V gene has CDR1 PRHDT and CDR2 FYEKMQ (reference sequence). Trimming left V 0 bases short and J 3 bases short, with 11 bases between. Supplemented by reference TRBV13 and TRBJ2-2, the full variable domain reads AAGVIQSPRHLIKEKRETATLKCYPIPRHDTVYWYQQGPGQDPQFLISFYEKMQSDKGSIPDRFSAQQFSDYHSELNMSSLELGDSALYFCASSLGSGRYTGELFFGEGSRLTVL.

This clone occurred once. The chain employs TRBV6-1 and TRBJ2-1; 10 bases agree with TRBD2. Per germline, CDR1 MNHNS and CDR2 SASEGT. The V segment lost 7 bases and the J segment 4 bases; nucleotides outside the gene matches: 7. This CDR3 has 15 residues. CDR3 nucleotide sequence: TGTGCCAGCACTTCTTTAGCGGGGGGTTACAATGAGCAGTTCTTC. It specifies CASTSLAGGYNEQFF.

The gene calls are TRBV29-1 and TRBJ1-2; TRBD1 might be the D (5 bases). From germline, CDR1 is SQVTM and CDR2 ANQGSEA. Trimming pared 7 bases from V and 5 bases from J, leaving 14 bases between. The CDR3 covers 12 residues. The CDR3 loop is CSAVRDVYGYTF. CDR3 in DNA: TGCAGCGCCGTCCGGGACGTTTATGGCTACACCTTC.

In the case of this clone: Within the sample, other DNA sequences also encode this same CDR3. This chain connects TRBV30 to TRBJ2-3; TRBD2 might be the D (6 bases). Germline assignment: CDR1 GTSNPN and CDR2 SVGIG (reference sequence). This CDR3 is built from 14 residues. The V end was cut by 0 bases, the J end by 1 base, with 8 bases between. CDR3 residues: CAWSVRGGTDTQYF. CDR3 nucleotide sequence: TGTGCCTGGAGTGTCCGCGGGGGCACAGATACGCAGTATTTT. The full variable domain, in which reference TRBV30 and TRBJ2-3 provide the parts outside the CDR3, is SQTIHQWPATLVQPVGSPLSLECTVEGTSNPNLYWYRQAAGRGLQLLFYSVGIGQISSEVPQNLSASRPQDRQFILSSKKLLLSDSGFYLCAWSVRGGTDTQYFGPGTRLTVL.

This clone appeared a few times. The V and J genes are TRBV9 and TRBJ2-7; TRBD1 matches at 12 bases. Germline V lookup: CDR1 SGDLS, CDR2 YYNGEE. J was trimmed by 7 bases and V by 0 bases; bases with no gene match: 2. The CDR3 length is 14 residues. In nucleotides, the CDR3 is TGTGCCAGCAGCGTAGGGGACAGGGGGCGTGAGCAGTACTTC. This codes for CASSVGDRGREQYF.

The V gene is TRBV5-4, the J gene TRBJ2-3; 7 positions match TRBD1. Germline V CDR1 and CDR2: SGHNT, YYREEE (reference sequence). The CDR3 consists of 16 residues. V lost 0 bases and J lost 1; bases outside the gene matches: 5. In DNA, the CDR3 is TGTGCCAGCAGCTTGGTCGACAGGGCAGGCACAGATACGCAGTATTTT. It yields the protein CASSLVDRAGTDTQYF.

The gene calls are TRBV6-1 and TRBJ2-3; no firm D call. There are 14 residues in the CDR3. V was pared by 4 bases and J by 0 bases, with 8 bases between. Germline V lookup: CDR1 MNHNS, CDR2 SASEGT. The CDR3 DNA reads TGTGCCAGCAGTGCTCGACCTAGCACAGATACGCAGTATTTT. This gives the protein CASSARPSTDTQYF.

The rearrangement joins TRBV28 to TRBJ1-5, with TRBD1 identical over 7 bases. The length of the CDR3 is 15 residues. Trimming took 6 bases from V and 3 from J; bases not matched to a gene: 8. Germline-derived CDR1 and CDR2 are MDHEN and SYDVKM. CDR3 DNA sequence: TGTGCCAGCAGGATAGACAGGGTTTACAATCAGCCCCAGCATTTT. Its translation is CASRIDRVYNQPQHF.

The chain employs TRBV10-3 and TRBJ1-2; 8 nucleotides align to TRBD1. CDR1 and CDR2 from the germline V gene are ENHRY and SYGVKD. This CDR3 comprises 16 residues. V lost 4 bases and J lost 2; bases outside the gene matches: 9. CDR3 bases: TGTGCCATCAGTGCGACAGTAGGACAGGGCAACTATGGCTACACCTTC. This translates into CAISATVGQGNYGYTF.

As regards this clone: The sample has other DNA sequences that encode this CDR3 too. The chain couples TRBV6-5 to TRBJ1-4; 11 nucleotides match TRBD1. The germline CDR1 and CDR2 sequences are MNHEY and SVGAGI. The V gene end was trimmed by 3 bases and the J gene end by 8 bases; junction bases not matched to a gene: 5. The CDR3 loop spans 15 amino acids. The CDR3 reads CASSYSGTGGEKLFF. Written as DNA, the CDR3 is TGTGCCAGCAGTTATTCCGGGACAGGGGGAGAAAAACTGTTTTTT.

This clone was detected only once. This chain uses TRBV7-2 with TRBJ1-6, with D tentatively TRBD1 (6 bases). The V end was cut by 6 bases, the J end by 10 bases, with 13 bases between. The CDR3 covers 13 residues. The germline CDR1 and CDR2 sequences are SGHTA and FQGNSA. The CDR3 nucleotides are TGTGCCAGCAGAGTACAGGGAGGATCACCCCTCCACTTT. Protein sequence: CASRVQGGSPLHF.

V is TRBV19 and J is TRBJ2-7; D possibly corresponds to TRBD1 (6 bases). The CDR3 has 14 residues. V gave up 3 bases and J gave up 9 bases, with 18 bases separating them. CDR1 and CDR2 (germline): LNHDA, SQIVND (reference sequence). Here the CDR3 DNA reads TGTGCCAGTAGTATGCAGGGGTTACGAGAAGGGCAGTACTTC. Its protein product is CASSMQGLREGQYF.